This entry lists 24 T cell receptor beta chains sequenced from one sample in a study of neurological immune-mediated disorders. TCRdb analysed the 5' RACE reads with MiXCR anew, one entry per CDR3 protein. There are more than 40,000 distinct CDR3 sequences in the sample; approximately 2.8% occur only once, and over 12% lies in the top ten. The sample consisted of PBMCs. The receptor set was obtained from a woman aged 50 to 65 with multiple sclerosis.

This clonotype was recorded many times. V and J are TRBV4-1 and TRBJ2-5; possibly TRBD2 for D (5 bases). The V end was cut by 1 base, the J end by 5 bases, with 17 bases between. The length of the CDR3 is 16 residues. CDR1 MGHRA and CDR2 YSYEKL come from the germline V gene. The CDR3 DNA is TGCGCCAGCAGCCAAGTGTGGGCGCGGGCTGGGGAGACCCAGTACTTC. This gives the protein CASSQVWARAGETQYF.

This clonotype has at least ten counts. J is TRBJ1-2 and V is TRBV15, with D possibly being TRBD1 (6 bases). V dropped 0 bases and J dropped 9 bases, with 17 bases sitting between them. There are 15 residues in the CDR3. From germline, CDR1 is LNHNV and CDR2 YYDKDF (reference sequence). CDR3 region: CATSRDRGTGNRYTF. The DNA for the CDR3 is TGTGCCACCAGCAGAGATCGCGGCACAGGGAATCGCTACACCTTC.

This clonotype has at least ten counts. The rearrangement joins TRBV7-2 to TRBJ2-7, with a possible D match to TRBD2 (5 bases). V dropped 7 bases and J dropped 3 bases, with 13 bases sitting between them. In germline, CDR1 is SGHTA, CDR2 FQGNSA. CDR3 length: 13 amino acids. CDR3 loop: CASTQRTNYEQYF. CDR3 nucleotides: TGTGCCAGCACCCAGCGGACCAACTACGAGCAGTACTTC.

This clonotype showed up many times. The rearrangement links TRBV20-1 to TRBJ1-2, with D hard to call. The CDR3 is 14 amino acids. CDR1 DFQATT and CDR2 SNEGSKA come from the germline V gene (reference sequence). V lost 2 bases and J lost 1, with 11 bases in between. The CDR3 nucleotides read TGCAGTGCTAGAAGCAGGACCATTAACTATGGCTACACCTTC. Translating it yields CSARSRTINYGYTF.

This clonotype was counted ten times or more. The V call is TRBV7-2, the J call TRBJ1-2; tentative D call: TRBD1 (5 bases). Trimming took 8 bases from V and 2 from J, leaving 18 bases between them. The CDR3 has 15 amino acids. Germline lookup yields CDR1 SGHTA and CDR2 FQGNSA. In DNA, the CDR3 is TGTGCCAGCCTAAACCGACCAGGGACCAACTATGGCTACACCTTC. This sequence encodes CASLNRPGTNYGYTF.

This clonotype was counted many times. The rearrangement links TRBV2 to TRBJ2-1, with 12 bases matching TRBD2. The CDR3 runs to 15 residues. CDR1 is SNHLY and CDR2 is FYNNEI in the germline V gene. V trimming: 6 bases; J trimming: 5 bases; junction bases outside the gene matches: 5. The CDR3 sequence: CASSLLAGGDNEQFF. CDR3 DNA sequence: TGTGCCAGCAGCCTACTAGCGGGAGGTGACAATGAGCAGTTCTTC.

V is TRBV27 and J is TRBJ1-2; 9 nucleotides align to TRBD1. The trim removed 5 bases at V and 7 bases at J, leaving 11 bases unmatched. CDR3 size: 15 residues. Germline loops: CDR1 MNHEY, CDR2 SMNVEV (reference sequence). The CDR3 DNA sequence: TGTGCCAGCAGTCCCCGGGGGACAGGGTATACTGGCTACACCTTC. This codes for CASSPRGTGYTGYTF.

This clonotype was seen many times. V and J are TRBV20-1 and TRBJ1-1, with 7 bases matching TRBD1. CDR1 is DFQATT, CDR2 SNEGSKA, per germline (reference sequence). Germline trimming cut 0 bases from V and 2 bases from J; bases unmatched to any gene: 6. This CDR3 spans 15 amino acids. For the CDR3, the DNA is TGCAGTGCTAGAGACACGACAGGGCGAAACACTGAAGCTTTCTTT. This encodes CSARDTTGRNTEAFF.

The table lists this clonotype with many counts. The V and J genes are TRBV18 and TRBJ1-5; D may be TRBD1 (5 bases). Trimming left V 3 bases short and J 4 bases short, with 13 bases between. Germline CDR1 reads KGHSH; CDR2 reads LQKENI. The CDR3 consists of 15 residues. The CDR3 DNA reads TGTGCCAGCTCACCCGGGGGGGGTTCTAATCAGCCCCAGCATTTT. It is translated as CASSPGGGSNQPQHF.

V and J are TRBV2 and TRBJ1-1, with D unresolved. V gave up 2 bases and J gave up 4 bases, with 8 bases separating them. The CDR3 totals 13 residues. Germline loops: CDR1 SNHLY, CDR2 FYNNEI. CDR3 sequence: CASSELPATEAFF. DNA for the CDR3: TGTGCCAGCAGTGAACTGCCAGCCACTGAAGCTTTCTTT.

This clonotype was observed many times. V and J are TRBV12-3 or TRBV12-4 and TRBJ1-5; D unresolved. The CDR3 covers 12 residues. V lost 8 bases and J lost 2, with 7 bases in between. In nucleotides, the CDR3 is TGTGCCAGCGGAACAGGCAATCAGCCCCAGCATTTT. As protein: CASGTGNQPQHF.

V usage is TRBV9 and J usage is TRBJ2-1; 9 nucleotides agree with TRBD2. Per germline, CDR1 SGDLS and CDR2 YYNGEE. The CDR3 length is 15 residues. V shed 0 bases, J shed 6 bases, and the junction held 4 bases outside the gene matches. For the CDR3, the DNA is TGTGCCAGCAGCGTAGGAGGTAGCGGGGGCAATGAGCAGTTCTTC. This gives the protein CASSVGGSGGNEQFF.

This clonotype was seen repeatedly, ten times or more. The chain employs TRBV13 and TRBJ2-7; 13 bases are a match to TRBD2. Germline CDR1 reads PRHDT; CDR2 reads FYEKMQ (reference sequence). The CDR3 covers 15 residues. Trimming removed 6 bases from V and 3 bases from J; junction bases left unmatched: 5. The CDR3 loop reads CASREGLAGDYEQYF. In DNA form, the CDR3 reads TGTGCCAGCAGAGAAGGACTAGCGGGAGACTACGAGCAGTACTTC.

This clonotype was detected ten times or more. The V call is TRBV7-3, the J call TRBJ2-7, with 9 bases aligning to TRBD2. CDR1 and CDR2 (germline): SGHTA, FQGTGA. After removal of 5 bases from V and 2 bases from J, the junction contained 7 bases not matched to a gene. This CDR3 has 15 amino acids. The CDR3 sequence: CASSLAAGGTYEQYF. CDR3 DNA sequence: TGTGCCAGCAGCCTCGCTGCGGGAGGGACCTACGAGCAGTACTTC.

This clonotype was recorded many times. V usage is TRBV9 and J usage is TRBJ2-5, with 7 bases matching TRBD2. The V segment lost 5 bases and the J segment 4 bases; nucleotides outside the gene matches: 2. Germline CDR1 and CDR2: SGDLS and YYNGEE. The CDR3 consists of 12 residues. This CDR3 is CASRGEGETQYF. CDR3 sequence (DNA): TGTGCCAGCAGGGGGGAGGGAGAGACCCAGTACTTC.

In this sample, this clonotype turned up many times. V and J are TRBV7-8 and TRBJ2-5; 10 positions match TRBD1. This CDR3 is built from 15 residues. Germline V gives CDR1 SGHVS, CDR2 FQNEAQ. Trimming at V came to 4 bases and at J to 9 bases, leaving 11 bases not matched to a gene. The CDR3 DNA follows: TGTGCCAGCAGCTCACGACAGGGGGCTCTCTGGGCCCAGTACTTC. It specifies CASSSRQGALWAQYF.

There are many counts of this clonotype. CDR3: CASSPTVREPGYTF. Here the CDR3 DNA reads TGTGCCAGCTCACCAACGGTCAGGGAGCCCGGCTACACCTTC. This chain links TRBV18 with TRBJ1-2; D possibly corresponds to TRBD1 (5 bases). The V end was cut by 2 bases, the J end by 8 bases, with 15 bases between. This CDR3 contains 14 residues. The germline gives CDR1 KGHSH, CDR2 LQKENI.

This clonotype was counted at least ten times. This chain uses TRBV29-1 with TRBJ1-1, with D maybe TRBD1 (5 bases). This CDR3 comprises 13 residues. Germline loops: CDR1 SQVTM, CDR2 ANQGSEA. The V end was cut by 4 bases, the J end by 6 bases, with 15 bases between. In DNA form, the CDR3 reads TGCAGCGTTGCCCGGGACGGTCAGTCTGAAGCTTTCTTT. Residues: CSVARDGQSEAFF.

This clonotype showed up many times. The chain combines TRBV5-1 with TRBJ1-1; D uncertain. Trimming removed 0 bases from V and 0 bases from J, with 6 bases in between. Germline V lookup: CDR1 SGHRS, CDR2 YFSETQ. The CDR3 is 14 amino acids. CDR3: CASSLGSVNTEAFF. The DNA for the CDR3 is TGCGCCAGCAGCTTGGGGTCCGTGAACACTGAAGCTTTCTTT.

This clonotype was detected many times. The CDR3 DNA follows: TGTGCCAGCAGTTCACTGACAGGGGGCGGACTTCAGTACTTC. Amino acids: CASSSLTGGGLQYF. The genes are TRBV27 and TRBJ2-7; 10 nucleotides line up with TRBD1. Trimming at V came to 4 bases and at J to 10 bases, leaving 10 bases not matched to a gene. Looked up from germline, CDR1 is MNHEY and CDR2 is SMNVEV (reference sequence). The CDR3 length is 14 residues.

This clonotype was counted at least ten times. The chain employs TRBV20-1 and TRBJ2-7; 7 positions agree with TRBD2. Germline V gene lookup returns CDR1 DFQATT and CDR2 SNEGSKA (reference sequence). The CDR3 is 15 residues long. The V gene end was trimmed by 2 bases and the J gene end by 0 bases; junction bases not matched to a gene: 7. CDR3 sequence reads: CSARTDRGSSYEQYF. The CDR3, as DNA: TGCAGTGCTAGAACAGATCGCGGGAGCTCCTACGAGCAGTACTTC.

In this sample, this clonotype turned up many times. The chain uses TRBV12-3 or TRBV12-4 and TRBJ2-3; D is uncertain. This CDR3 is built from 12 residues. The V and J ends lost 4 bases and 9 bases respectively, with 11 bases between them. This CDR3 is CASSWADPTQYF. CDR3 in DNA: TGTGCCAGCAGTTGGGCTGACCCCACGCAGTATTTT.

This clonotype showed up many times. This sequence joins TRBV12-3 or TRBV12-4 and TRBJ1-1, with D possibly matching TRBD1 (5 bases). V dropped 6 bases and J dropped 0 bases, with 11 bases sitting between them. This CDR3 comprises 14 residues. The CDR3 region has the DNA TGTGCCAGCAGGGGACCTATCATGAACACTGAAGCTTTCTTT. Translated, it gives CASRGPIMNTEAFF.

This clonotype came up many times. This rearrangement joins TRBV21-1 to TRBJ2-7; the listed D gene, TRBD1, was not tested against the DNA. TRBV21-1 is annotated as a pseudogene. The CDR3 spans 20 residues. The CDR3, as DNA: TGTGCCAGCAGCAATAAAGGACAGGGGGAAGTCCGAGCTAGCTCCTACGAGCAGTACGTC. It specifies CASSNKGQGEVRASSYEQYV.